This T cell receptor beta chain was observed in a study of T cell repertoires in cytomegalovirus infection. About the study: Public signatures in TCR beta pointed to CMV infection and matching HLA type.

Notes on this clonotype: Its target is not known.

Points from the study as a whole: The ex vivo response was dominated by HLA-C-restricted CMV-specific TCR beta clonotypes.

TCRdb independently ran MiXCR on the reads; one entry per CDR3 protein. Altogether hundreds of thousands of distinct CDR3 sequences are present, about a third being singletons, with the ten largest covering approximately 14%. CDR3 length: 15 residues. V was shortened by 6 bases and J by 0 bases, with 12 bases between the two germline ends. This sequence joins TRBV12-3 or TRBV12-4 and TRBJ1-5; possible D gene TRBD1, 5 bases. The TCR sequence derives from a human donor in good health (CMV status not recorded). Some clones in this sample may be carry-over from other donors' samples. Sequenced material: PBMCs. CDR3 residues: CASRPGVISNQPQHF. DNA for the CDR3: TGTGCCAGCAGGCCGGGGGTGATTAGCAATCAGCCCCAGCATTTT.